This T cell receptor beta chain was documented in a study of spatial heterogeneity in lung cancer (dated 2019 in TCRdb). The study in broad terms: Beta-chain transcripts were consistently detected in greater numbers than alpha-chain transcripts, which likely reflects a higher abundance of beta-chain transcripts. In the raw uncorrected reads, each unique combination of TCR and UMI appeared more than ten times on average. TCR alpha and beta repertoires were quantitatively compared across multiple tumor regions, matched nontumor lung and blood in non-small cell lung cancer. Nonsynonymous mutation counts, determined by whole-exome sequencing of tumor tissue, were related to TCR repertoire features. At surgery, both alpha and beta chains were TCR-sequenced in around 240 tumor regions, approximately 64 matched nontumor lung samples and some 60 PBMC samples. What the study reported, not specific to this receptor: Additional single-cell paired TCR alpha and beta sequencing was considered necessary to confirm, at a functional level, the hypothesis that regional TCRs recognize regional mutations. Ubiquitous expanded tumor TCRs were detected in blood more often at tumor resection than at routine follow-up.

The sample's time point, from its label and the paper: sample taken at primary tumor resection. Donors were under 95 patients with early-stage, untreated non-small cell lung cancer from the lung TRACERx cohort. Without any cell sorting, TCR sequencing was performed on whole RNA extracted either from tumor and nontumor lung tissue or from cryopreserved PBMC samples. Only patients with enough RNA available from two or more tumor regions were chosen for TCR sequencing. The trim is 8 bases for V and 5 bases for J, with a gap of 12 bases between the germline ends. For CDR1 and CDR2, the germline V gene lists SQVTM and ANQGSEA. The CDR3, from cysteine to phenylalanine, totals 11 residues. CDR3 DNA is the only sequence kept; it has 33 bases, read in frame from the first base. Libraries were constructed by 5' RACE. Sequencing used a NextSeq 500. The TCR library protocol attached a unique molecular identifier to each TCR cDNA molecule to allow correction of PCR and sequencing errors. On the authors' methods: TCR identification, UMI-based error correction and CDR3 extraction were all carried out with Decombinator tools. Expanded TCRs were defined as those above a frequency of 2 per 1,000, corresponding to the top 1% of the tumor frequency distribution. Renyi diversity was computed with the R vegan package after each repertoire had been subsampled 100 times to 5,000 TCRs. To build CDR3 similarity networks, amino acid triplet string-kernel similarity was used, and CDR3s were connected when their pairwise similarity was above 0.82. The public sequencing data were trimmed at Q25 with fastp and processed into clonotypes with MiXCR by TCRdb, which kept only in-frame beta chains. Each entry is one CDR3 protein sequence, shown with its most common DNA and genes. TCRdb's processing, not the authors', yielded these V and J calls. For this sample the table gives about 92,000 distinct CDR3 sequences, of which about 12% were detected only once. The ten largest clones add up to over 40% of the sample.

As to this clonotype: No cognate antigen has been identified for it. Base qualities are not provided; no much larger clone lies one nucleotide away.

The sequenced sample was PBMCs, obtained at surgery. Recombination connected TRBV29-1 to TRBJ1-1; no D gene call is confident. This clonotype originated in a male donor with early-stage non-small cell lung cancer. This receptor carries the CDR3 CSSKEITEAFF. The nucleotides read TGCAGCTCCAAAGAGATTACTGAAGCTTTCTTT.